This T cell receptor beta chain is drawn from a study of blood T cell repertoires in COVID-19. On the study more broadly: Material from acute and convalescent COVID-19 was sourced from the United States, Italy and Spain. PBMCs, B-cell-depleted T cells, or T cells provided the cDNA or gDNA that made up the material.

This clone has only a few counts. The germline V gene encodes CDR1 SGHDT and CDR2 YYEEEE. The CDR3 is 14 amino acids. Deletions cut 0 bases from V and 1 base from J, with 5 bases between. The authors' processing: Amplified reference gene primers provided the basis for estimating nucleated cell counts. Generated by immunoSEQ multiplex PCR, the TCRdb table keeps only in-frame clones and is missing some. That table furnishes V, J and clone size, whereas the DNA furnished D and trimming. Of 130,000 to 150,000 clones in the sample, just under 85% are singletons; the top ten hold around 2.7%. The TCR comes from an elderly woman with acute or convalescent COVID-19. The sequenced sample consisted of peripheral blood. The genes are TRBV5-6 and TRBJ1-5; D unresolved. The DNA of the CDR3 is TGTGCCAGCAGCTTGGAACGGAGCAATCAGCCCCAGCATTTT. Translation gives CASSLERSNQPQHF.